These 20 T cell receptor beta chains were sequenced from one sample in a study of blood T cells in healthy people across ages. The second PCR ran about 6 to 11 cycles with a sample-barcoded 5' primer and J-beta primers. TCRdb used MiXCR to reprocess the 5' RACE reads, holding one entry per CDR3 protein. Among about 670,000 distinct CDR3 sequences listed, over 40% were seen once. Sequences were obtained from blood. The source is an elderly woman in good health.

This clonotype was seen a few times. The CDR3 is CASSRGGEPQPQHF. CDR3 in DNA: TGTGCCAGCAGCCGCGGAGGGGAACCTCAGCCCCAGCATTTT. The rearrangement joins TRBV6-6 to TRBJ1-5; the D gene is possibly TRBD1 (5 bases). The CDR3 covers 14 residues. In germline, CDR1 is MNHNY, CDR2 SVGAGI (reference sequence). V gave up 6 bases and J gave up 6 bases, with 15 bases separating them.

Comments on this clonotype: A read error may be the cause here, since a much bigger clone is one base away. This chain connects TRBV6-6 to TRBJ2-7; maybe TRBD2 (6 bases). Germline loops: CDR1 MNHNY, CDR2 SVGAGI (reference sequence). Trimming cost V 2 bases and J 2 bases, with 13 bases left between them. CDR3 length: 15 residues. The CDR3 sequence is CASSYAAGSTYEQYF. DNA for the CDR3: TGTGCCAGCAGTTACGCTGCGGGATCAACCTACGAGCAGTACTTC.

Points on this clonotype: A much larger clone lies a single base off, so this may be a read error. The rearrangement links TRBV7-9 to TRBJ2-4, with D hard to call. The end of the DNA is better explained by TRBJ2-7, so the J call may be wrong. Looked up from germline, CDR1 is SEHNR and CDR2 is FQNEAQ (reference sequence). The CDR3 covers 13 residues. Here the CDR3 reads CACSLRLSYEQYF. CDR3 DNA: TGTGCCTGCAGCTTACGACTGAGCTACGAGCAGTACTTC.

The V gene is TRBV20-1, the J gene TRBJ2-1, with a possible D match to TRBD2 (6 bases). Germline V lookup: CDR1 DFQATT, CDR2 SNEGSKA (reference sequence). Trimming took off 6 bases at V and 2 bases at J, with 17 bases between the two ends. This CDR3 contains 15 residues. In nucleotides, the CDR3 is TGCAGTGCCCCTCGTGCTAGCGTCGCCTACAATGAGCAGTTCTTC. Translating gives CSAPRASVAYNEQFF.

There are many counts of this clonotype. V gene TRBV20-1 combines with J gene TRBJ2-3; unclear D gene. Trimming cost V 7 bases and J 4 bases, with 6 bases left between them. The CDR3 has 10 residues. CDR1 and CDR2 (germline): DFQATT, SNEGSKA (reference sequence). The CDR3, as DNA: TGCAGTGTTTGGGCAGATACGCAGTATTTT. This gives the protein CSVWADTQYF.

There are many counts of this clonotype. The V gene is TRBV29-1, the J gene TRBJ1-2, with D perhaps TRBD1 (6 bases). Germline loops: CDR1 SQVTM, CDR2 ANQGSEA. V lost 4 bases to trimming and J lost 4 bases, with 13 bases between them. The CDR3 extends over 13 amino acids. CDR3: CSVGYRAGYGYTF. The DNA for the CDR3 is TGCAGCGTTGGTTACAGGGCAGGCTATGGCTACACCTTC.

The chain carries TRBV14 and TRBJ2-7; either TRBD1 or TRBD2 may fit D (5 bases each). Per the germline V gene, CDR1 is SGHDN and CDR2 is FVKESK. Trimming shortened V by 10 bases and J by 7 bases, and 20 bases separated the two germline ends. The CDR3 runs 13 residues. The CDR3 spells CATSGPSGNEQYF. DNA of the CDR3: TGTGCCACCTCGGGACCGTCGGGCAATGAGCAGTACTTC.

This chain uses TRBV15 with TRBJ2-5; D may correspond to TRBD1 or TRBD2 (6 bases each). The CDR3 loop spans 15 amino acids. Trimming took 1 base from V and 1 from J, leaving 10 bases between them. Germline lookup yields CDR1 LNHNV and CDR2 YYDKDF (reference sequence). The CDR3 sequence: CATSRGRGRQETQYF. The CDR3 DNA is TGTGCCACCAGCAGAGGACGGGGGCGCCAAGAGACCCAGTACTTC.

This sequence joins TRBV7-9 and TRBJ2-5; a weak D match, TRBD1 (6 bases). In germline, CDR1 is SEHNR, CDR2 FQNEAQ (reference sequence). V was shortened by 1 base and J by 5 bases, with 14 bases between the two germline ends. This CDR3 spans 15 amino acids. The CDR3 DNA reads as TGTGCCAGCAGCTTAGAGGTTGGGGGCCCTGAGACCCAGTACTTC. It specifies CASSLEVGGPETQYF. The entire variable domain, with the rest obtained from reference TRBV7-9 and TRBJ2-5, is as follows: DTGVSQNPRHKITKRGQNVTFRCDPISEHNRLYWYRQTLGQGPEFLTYFQNEAQLEKSRLLSDRFSAERPKGSFSTLEIQRTEQGDSAMYLCASSLEVGGPETQYFGPGTRLLVL.

To note about this clonotype: Given a much more abundant clone one base away, this may be a read error. The rearrangement uses TRBV5-5 and TRBJ2-7; perhaps TRBD1 as D (5 bases). The CDR3 extends over 18 amino acids. Trimming cost V 4 bases and J 7 bases, with 30 bases left between them. Germline loops: CDR1 SGHKS, CDR2 YYEKEE (reference sequence). CDR3 DNA: TGTGCCAGCAGCCCGCGGATCCTTACAGGAAACTCCTACAATGAGCAGTACTTC. Translating gives CASSPRILTGNSYNEQYF.

The genes are TRBV13 and TRBJ2-5; 8 bases are a match to TRBD2. With the DNA end fitting TRBJ2-7 better, the J assignment may be wrong. The V gene's germline CDR1 is PRHDT and CDR2 FYEKMQ (reference sequence). This CDR3 is built from 16 residues. CDR3: CASSYVKAGGGYEQYF. For the CDR3, the DNA is TGTGCCAGCAGCTATGTCAAGGCGGGAGGAGGGTACGAGCAGTACTTC.

The table lists this clonotype with a few counts. The V gene is TRBV5-1, the J gene TRBJ2-5, with D possibly called TRBD1 or TRBD2 (5 bases each). With the DNA end fitting TRBJ2-7 better, the J assignment may be wrong. Germline V gene lookup returns CDR1 SGHRS and CDR2 YFSETQ. This CDR3 comprises 14 residues. The CDR3 sequence: CASSGDGSDYEQYF. The CDR3 DNA follows: TGCGCCAGCAGCGGGGACGGATCCGACTACGAGCAGTACTTC.

The CDR3 loop is CASSKDSYQLAQHF. CDR3 nucleotide sequence: TGCGCCAGCAGCAAGGACAGCTATCAGTTGGCCCAGCATTTT. The V call is TRBV5-1, the J call TRBJ1-5; a possible D gene is TRBD1 (6 bases). This CDR3 comprises 14 residues. Trimming left V 4 bases short and J 11 bases short, with 19 bases between. The germline V gene has CDR1 SGHRS and CDR2 YFSETQ.

This clonotype was found many times. CDR3 sequence (DNA): TGCAGTGCAATGGACAGTTACGAGCAGTACTTC. This gives the protein CSAMDSYEQYF. The chain is built from TRBV20-1 and TRBJ2-7; the D gene is possibly TRBD1 (6 bases). Trimming stripped 6 bases from V and 4 bases from J, with 10 bases between. The CDR3 consists of 11 residues. The V gene's germline CDR1 is DFQATT and CDR2 SNEGSKA (reference sequence).

In nucleotides, the CDR3 is TGTGCCAGCAGCCCACAGGGGAGGGGAAATTCACCCCTCCACTTT. Its translation: CASSPQGRGNSPLHF. The J gene is TRBJ1-6, the V gene TRBV7-2, with 7 bases identical to TRBD1. J lost 7 bases, V lost 5 bases, and 8 bases had no gene match. This CDR3 is built from 15 residues. The germline CDR1 and CDR2 sequences are SGHTA and FQGNSA. The variable domain in full, completed from reference TRBV7-2 and TRBJ1-6, reads GAGVSQSPSNKVTEKGKDVELRCDPISGHTALYWYRQSLGQGLEFLIYFQGNSAPDKSGLPSDRFSAERTGGSVSTLTIQRTQQEDSAVYLCASSPQGRGNSPLHFGNGTRLTVT.

This clonotype was observed a few times. The gene calls are TRBV7-9 and TRBJ1-5; D is uncertain. The CDR3 extends over 13 amino acids. From germline, CDR1 is SEHNR and CDR2 FQNEAQ (reference sequence). Trimming took 3 bases from V and 6 from J, leaving 9 bases between them. The DNA for the CDR3 is TGTGCCAGCAGCTTTGAGGGTGGTCAGCCCCAGCATTTT. Amino acid sequence: CASSFEGGQPQHF.

Of note for this clonotype: Its ends do not fully match the called genes, so a read error is possible. The chain uses TRBV5-1 and TRBJ1-5, with 7 bases that match TRBD1. Germline-derived CDR1 and CDR2 are SGHRS and YFSETQ. The CDR3 has 14 residues. DNA for the CDR3: TGCGCCGGCAGCTTTTCAGGGGGAGCTGGGCCCCAGCATTTT. Protein sequence: CAGSFSGGAGPQHF.

This clonotype was recorded a few times. The rearrangement links TRBV12-3 or TRBV12-4 to TRBJ1-1, with a weak D call TRBD1 (5 bases). V lost 0 bases and J 4 bases, leaving 9 bases between the germline ends. The CDR3 is made up of 14 amino acids. The CDR3, as DNA: TGTGCCAGCAGTTTAGCGCGGGGACTCACTGAAGCTTTCTTT. Translation: CASSLARGLTEAFF.

The rearrangement joins TRBV4-3 to TRBJ2-2; no clear D. Between the trimmed V and J ends, which lost 3 bases and 4 bases, there was a span of 9 bases. The CDR3 has 14 residues. The germline gives CDR1 LGHNA, CDR2 YSLEER. The CDR3 loop is CASSHYPVTGELFF. The CDR3 DNA reads TGCGCCAGCAGCCATTACCCGGTCACCGGGGAGCTGTTTTTT.

The V gene is TRBV20-1, the J gene TRBJ2-7; 7 bases line up with TRBD2. The CDR3 length is 14 residues. The germline V gene has CDR1 DFQATT and CDR2 SNEGSKA (reference sequence). The V segment lost 6 bases and the J segment 0 bases; nucleotides outside the gene matches: 8. CDR3 in amino acids: CSAASGVSSYEQYF. The CDR3 coding sequence is TGCAGTGCAGCAAGCGGGGTTAGCTCCTACGAGCAGTACTTC.